Below are 7 T cell receptor beta chains sequenced from a single sample in a study of tumor-infiltrating lymphocytes in primary liver carcinoma. TCR beta cDNA was reverse-transcribed from about 500 ng of total RNA. The reaction used a constant-region primer and ProtoScript II reverse transcriptase. Three nested multiplex PCR rounds of slightly modified ARM-PCR generated TCR beta libraries. TRBV1-TRBV30 forward primers paired with a C-beta reverse primer were used in the first two PCR rounds, which ran approximately 10 cycles each. From the multiplex PCR reads, TCRdb called clonotypes with MiXCR, one entry per CDR3 protein. This sample has 190,000 or so distinct CDR3 sequences; almost 65% occur once, and the top ten carry roughly 7%. Out of unsorted whole blood came the blood RNA, and germline DNA was extracted as well. The specimen sequenced was peripheral blood. The receptors derive from a woman aged 60-75 years with primary liver carcinoma and hepatitis B virus infection.

There are many counts of this clonotype. The chain couples TRBV11-2 to TRBJ2-2; D ambiguous. The V gene's germline CDR1 is SGHAT and CDR2 FQNNGV. The V end lost 3 bases, the J end lost 6 bases, and 8 bases lay between the germline ends. There are 13 residues in the CDR3. The CDR3 loop is CASSLEPAGELFF. The CDR3 bases are TGTGCCAGCAGCTTGGAGCCAGCCGGGGAGCTGTTTTTT. The entire variable domain, with the rest obtained from reference TRBV11-2 and TRBJ2-2, is as follows: EAGVAQSPRYKIIEKRQSVAFWCNPISGHATLYWYQQILGQGPKLLIQFQNNGVVDDSQLPKDRFSAERLKGVDSTLKIQPAKLEDSAVYLCASSLEPAGELFFGEGSRLTVL.

The chain couples TRBV4-1 to TRBJ2-7; D is unclear. The length of the CDR3 is 12 residues. The V gene lost 4 bases and the J gene lost 5 bases, with 9 bases spanning the gap. The germline V gene has CDR1 MGHRA and CDR2 YSYEKL. The CDR3 spells CASSPRANEQYF. The CDR3 DNA sequence: TGCGCCAGCAGCCCCCGGGCCAACGAGCAGTACTTC.

The sample holds one count of this clonotype. The chain combines TRBV11-2 with TRBJ2-7; TRBD1 agrees at 8 bases. The CDR3 consists of 15 residues. Germline lookup yields CDR1 SGHAT and CDR2 FQNNGV. The trim removed 4 bases at V and 3 bases at J, leaving 8 bases unmatched. The CDR3 region is CASSSFLDRVYEQYF. The CDR3 nucleotides read TGTGCCAGCAGCTCATTTCTGGACAGGGTCTACGAGCAGTACTTC. The complete variable domain, with remaining parts taken from reference TRBV11-2 and TRBJ2-7, reads EAGVAQSPRYKIIEKRQSVAFWCNPISGHATLYWYQQILGQGPKLLIQFQNNGVVDDSQLPKDRFSAERLKGVDSTLKIQPAKLEDSAVYLCASSSFLDRVYEQYFGPGTRLTVT.

Notes on this clonotype: This CDR3 fails to terminate in the conserved phenylalanine or tryptophan, so it likely reflects a read error. Because the CDR3's place on the DNA is in doubt, the DNA is left out and the CDR3 is given as listed by TCRdb. The chain employs TRBV29-1 and TRBJ1-2. The V gene's germline CDR1 is SQVTM and CDR2 ANQGSEA. Termini included, the CDR3 measures 12 amino acids. The CDR3 here is CSVEMIGNRRLL.

The gene calls are TRBV5-1 and TRBJ1-1; D call uncertain. With 0 bases removed from V and 3 bases from J, the gap between germline ends came to 6 bases. The CDR3 runs 13 residues. Per the germline V gene, CDR1 is SGHRS and CDR2 is YFSETQ. CDR3 nucleotide sequence: TGCGCCAGCAGCTTGGATGTTTACACTGAAGCTTTCTTT. Its translation is CASSLDVYTEAFF.

The rearrangement joins TRBV7-9 to TRBJ1-2; D unresolved. Trimming left V 5 bases short and J 4 bases short, with 20 bases between. The CDR3 has 16 amino acids. The V gene's germline CDR1 is SEHNR and CDR2 FQNEAQ (reference sequence). The CDR3 reads CASSDSGRTSSYGYTF. DNA of the CDR3: TGTGCCAGCAGCGACTCCGGACGGACTTCAAGCTATGGCTACACCTTC.

The chain has TRBV5-1 and TRBJ2-7; 10 bases are a match to TRBD1. Germline lookup yields CDR1 SGHRS and CDR2 YFSETQ. Unmatched junction bases numbered 7, after V lost 3 bases and J lost 4 bases. CDR3 length: 15 amino acids. This CDR3 is CASSWGQGLSYEQYF. In DNA form, the CDR3 reads TGCGCCAGCAGCTGGGGACAGGGGCTTTCGTACGAGCAGTACTTC.